The present TCR beta chain was sequenced within a study of CD8+CD57+ T cells in acquired aplastic anemia. Study findings and constraints: Patients and healthy controls showed no significant CD8+ Simpson's diversity difference.

This clonotype was seen repeatedly, ten times or more. The antigen remains undetermined. CD8+CD57+ cell expansion had been shown by flow cytometry in patients chosen for sequencing. Severe acquired aplastic anemia affected all patients. The ends were cut back, 0 bases at V and 6 bases at J, with 6 bases in the middle. Germline V gene sequence: CDR1 SQVTM, CDR2 ANQGSEA. The CDR3 contains 11 residues. Genomic DNA, the template, was used for profiling of the TCR beta VDJ and CDR3. TCRdb analysed the reads with MiXCR anew, one entry per CDR3 protein. This repertoire shows roughly 180,000 distinct CDR3 sequences, about 44% found once; its top ten account for 10% to 15%.

Sample: sorted CD4+, CD8+, or CD8+CD57+ T cells (not recorded which) from PBMCs. This chain links TRBV29-1 with TRBJ2-7; the D is unclear. The receptor was isolated from a human donor with aplastic anemia. The CDR3 region is CSVEDSGEQYV. The CDR3 coding sequence is TGCAGCGTTGAAGACTCGGGCGAGCAGTACGTC.